What follows are 9 T cell receptor beta chains derived from one specimen sequenced in a study of blood T cells in healthy people across ages. Together with a sample-barcoded 5' primer, a J-beta primer mix was included in a second PCR lasting about 7 to 12 cycles. MiXCR, run by TCRdb on the 5' RACE reads, gives a single entry per CDR3 protein. Found here are some 1,000,000 distinct CDR3 sequences, 25% of them singletons; the top ten hold around 0.7%. The data were also submitted as part of a second study, on T cells of mothers and their children.

Material for sequencing was blood. These receptors all stem from a girl aged 2-15 years in good health.

For this clonotype: A read error may account for a junction end that differs from germline. J is TRBJ1-2 and V is TRBV4-2; no definite D call. There are 16 residues in the CDR3. Germline CDR1 is LGHNA and CDR2 is YNFKEQ. CDR3 protein: CASSPSFAGVGYAYTF. CDR3 in DNA: TGTGCCAGCAGCCCATCCTTTGCAGGAGTTGGCTATGCCTACACCTTC.

CDR3 nucleotides: TGTGCCAGCAGCTTGCGGGGCCTTGACTTGACAGATACGCAGTATTTT. It yields the protein CASSLRGLDLTDTQYF. The gene calls are TRBV11-2 and TRBJ2-3; TRBD2 is a possible D gene (6 bases). Trimming took 3 bases from V and 3 from J, leaving 16 bases between them. In germline, CDR1 is SGHAT, CDR2 FQNNGV. This CDR3 spans 16 amino acids.

V is TRBV2 and J is TRBJ2-5; tentatively, D is TRBD1 or TRBD2 (6 bases each). The better agreement between TRBJ2-7 and the DNA end casts doubt on the J call. The CDR3 loop spans 14 amino acids. CDR1 SNHLY and CDR2 FYNNEI come from the germline V gene. The CDR3 bases are TGTGCCAGCAGTGAACGGGGGCAGTCCTACGAGCAGTACTTC. This gives the protein CASSERGQSYEQYF.

The V and J genes are TRBV29-1 and TRBJ1-1, with TRBD1 matching 7 bases. The germline V gene has CDR1 SQVTM and CDR2 ANQGSEA. After removal of 7 bases from V and 0 bases from J, the junction contained 5 bases not matched to a gene. The CDR3 has 13 amino acids. This CDR3 reads CSAWDSLNTEAFF. CDR3 nucleotides: TGCAGCGCCTGGGACAGCTTGAACACTGAAGCTTTCTTT.

This clonotype has just a few counts. The gene calls are TRBV4-1 and TRBJ2-7; D is perhaps TRBD1 (6 bases). Germline V lookup: CDR1 MGHRA, CDR2 YSYEKL. This CDR3 contains 16 residues. V gave up 1 base and J gave up 5 bases, with 18 bases separating them. The CDR3 DNA sequence: TGCGCCAGCAGCCAAGGAGACAGGCCTCTGCTTAACGAGCAGTACTTC. Residues: CASSQGDRPLLNEQYF.

This clonotype was seen only a few times. The chain couples TRBV28 to TRBJ2-5; 9 bases line up with TRBD2. This CDR3 spans 16 amino acids. V was clipped by 3 bases and J by 3 bases; unmatched bases: 8. Germline lookup yields CDR1 MDHEN and CDR2 SYDVKM. CDR3 in amino acids: CASSFAREGQKETQYF. In DNA form, the CDR3 reads TGTGCCAGCAGTTTTGCGCGGGAGGGCCAGAAAGAGACCCAGTACTTC.

The rearrangement uses TRBV7-2 and TRBJ1-2, with 8 bases lining up with TRBD1. The V segment lost 3 bases and the J segment 4 bases; nucleotides outside the gene matches: 7. The CDR3 spans 15 residues. The germline gives CDR1 SGHTA, CDR2 FQGNSA. CDR3 nucleotides: TGTGCCAGCAGCTTGCAGGGGGCCTCGGGCTATGGCTACACCTTC. Residues: CASSLQGASGYGYTF.

This clonotype was seen a handful of times. The rearrangement uses TRBV9 and TRBJ2-4; a weak D match, TRBD2 (5 bases). This CDR3 is 16 amino acids long. CDR1 and CDR2 from the germline V gene are SGDLS and YYNGEE. Between the trimmed V and J ends, which lost 4 bases and 6 bases, there was a span of 20 bases. For the CDR3, the DNA is TGTGCCAGCAGCCCCCAAGACTGGGAGACCACAAACATTCAGTACTTC. This gives the protein CASSPQDWETTNIQYF.

In DNA, the CDR3 is TGTGCCAGCAGCACTAGCAGGGCAGAGTTCTTC. As protein: CASSTSRAEFF. The chain is built from TRBV27 and TRBJ2-1; a weak D match, TRBD2 (6 bases). This CDR3 has 11 amino acids. V dropped 6 bases and J dropped 14 bases, with 14 bases sitting between them. Germline values: CDR1 MNHEY, CDR2 SMNVEV (reference sequence).